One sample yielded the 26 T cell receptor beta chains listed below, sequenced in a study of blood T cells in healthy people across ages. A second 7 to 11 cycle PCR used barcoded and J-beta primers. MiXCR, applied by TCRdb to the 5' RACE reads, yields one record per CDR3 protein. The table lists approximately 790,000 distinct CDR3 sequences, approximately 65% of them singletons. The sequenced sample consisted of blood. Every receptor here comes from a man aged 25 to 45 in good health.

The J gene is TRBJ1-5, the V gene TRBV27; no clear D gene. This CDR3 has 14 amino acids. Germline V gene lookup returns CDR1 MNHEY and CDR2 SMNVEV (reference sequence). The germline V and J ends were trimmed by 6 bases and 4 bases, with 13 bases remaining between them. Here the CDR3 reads CASRERGRNQPQHF. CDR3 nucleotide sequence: TGTGCCAGCAGGGAGCGGGGTCGTAATCAGCCCCAGCATTTT.

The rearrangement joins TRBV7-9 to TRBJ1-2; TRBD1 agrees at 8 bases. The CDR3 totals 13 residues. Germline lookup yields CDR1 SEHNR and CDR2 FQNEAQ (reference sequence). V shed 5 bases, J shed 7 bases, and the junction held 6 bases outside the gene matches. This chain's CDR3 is CASSLTGVSGYTF. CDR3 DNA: TGTGCCAGCAGCCTGACAGGGGTTAGTGGCTACACCTTC.

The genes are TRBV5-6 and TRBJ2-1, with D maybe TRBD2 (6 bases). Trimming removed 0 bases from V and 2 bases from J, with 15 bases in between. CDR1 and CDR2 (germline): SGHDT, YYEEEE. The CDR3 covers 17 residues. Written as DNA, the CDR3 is TGTGCCAGCAGCTTGGGATGGAGTGGGGGGACCTACAATGAGCAGTTCTTC. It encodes CASSLGWSGGTYNEQFF.

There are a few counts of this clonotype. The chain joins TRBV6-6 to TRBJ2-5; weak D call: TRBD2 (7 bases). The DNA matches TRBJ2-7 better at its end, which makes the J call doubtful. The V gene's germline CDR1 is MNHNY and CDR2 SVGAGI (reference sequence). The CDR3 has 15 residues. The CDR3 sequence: CASISPGGPTYEQYF. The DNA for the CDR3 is TGTGCCAGCATCTCCCCGGGGGGCCCCACCTACGAGCAGTACTTC.

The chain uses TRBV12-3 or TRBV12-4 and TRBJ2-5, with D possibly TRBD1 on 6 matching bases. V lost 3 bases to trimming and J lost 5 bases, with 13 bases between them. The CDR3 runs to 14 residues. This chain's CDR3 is CASSFSSGVETQYF. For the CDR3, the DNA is TGTGCCAGCAGTTTTTCTTCAGGGGTCGAGACCCAGTACTTC.

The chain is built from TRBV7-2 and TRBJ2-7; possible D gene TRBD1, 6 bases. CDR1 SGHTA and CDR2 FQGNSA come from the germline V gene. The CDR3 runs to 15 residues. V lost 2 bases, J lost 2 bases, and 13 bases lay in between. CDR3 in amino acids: CASSLSPGVTYEQYF. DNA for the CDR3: TGTGCCAGCAGCTTAAGCCCAGGGGTAACCTACGAGCAGTACTTC.

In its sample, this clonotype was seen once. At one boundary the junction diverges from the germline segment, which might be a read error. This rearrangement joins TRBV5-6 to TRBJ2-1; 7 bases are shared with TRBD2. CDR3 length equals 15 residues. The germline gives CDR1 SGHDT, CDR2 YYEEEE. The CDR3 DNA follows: TGCGCCAGCAGCTTGGCAGCGGGGAAATACAATGAGCAGTTCTTC. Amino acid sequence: CASSLAAGKYNEQFF.

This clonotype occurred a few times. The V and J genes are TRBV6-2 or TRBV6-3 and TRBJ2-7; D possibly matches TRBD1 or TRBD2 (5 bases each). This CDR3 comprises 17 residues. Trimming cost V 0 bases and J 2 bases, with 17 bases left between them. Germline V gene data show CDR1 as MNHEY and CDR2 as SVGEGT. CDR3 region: CASSYSVRGGRAYEQYF. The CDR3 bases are TGTGCCAGCAGTTACTCGGTTCGTGGGGGACGGGCCTACGAGCAGTACTTC.

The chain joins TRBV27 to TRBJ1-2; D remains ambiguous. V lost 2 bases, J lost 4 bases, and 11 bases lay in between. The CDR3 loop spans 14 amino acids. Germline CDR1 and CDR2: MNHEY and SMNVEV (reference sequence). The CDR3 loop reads CASSLNSPGYGYTF. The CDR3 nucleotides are TGTGCCAGCAGTTTAAACTCCCCCGGCTATGGCTACACCTTC.

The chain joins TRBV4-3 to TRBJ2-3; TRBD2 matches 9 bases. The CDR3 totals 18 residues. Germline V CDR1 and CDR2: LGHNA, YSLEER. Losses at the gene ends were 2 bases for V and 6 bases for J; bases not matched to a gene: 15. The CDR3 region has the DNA TGCGCCAGCAGCCAACTCCCGGCGGGGACTAGCAAATGGGATACGCAGTATTTT. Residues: CASSQLPAGTSKWDTQYF.

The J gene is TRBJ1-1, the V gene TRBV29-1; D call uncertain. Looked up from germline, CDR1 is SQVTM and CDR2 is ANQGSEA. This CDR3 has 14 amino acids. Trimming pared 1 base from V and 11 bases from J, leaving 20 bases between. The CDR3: CSVEVLDPLMAAFF. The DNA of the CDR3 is TGCAGCGTTGAAGTTCTCGACCCCTTGATGGCGGCTTTCTTT.

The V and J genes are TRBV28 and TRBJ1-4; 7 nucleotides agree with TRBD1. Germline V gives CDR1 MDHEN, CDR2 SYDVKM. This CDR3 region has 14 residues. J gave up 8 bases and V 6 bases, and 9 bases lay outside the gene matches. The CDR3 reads CASSYGTVKEKLFF. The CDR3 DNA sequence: TGTGCCAGCAGCTACGGGACAGTAAAGGAAAAACTGTTTTTT.

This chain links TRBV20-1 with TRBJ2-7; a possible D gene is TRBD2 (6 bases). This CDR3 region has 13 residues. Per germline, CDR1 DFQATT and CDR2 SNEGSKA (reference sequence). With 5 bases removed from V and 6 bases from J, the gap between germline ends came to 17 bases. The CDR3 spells CSAHRDSFGEQYF. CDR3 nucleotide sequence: TGCAGTGCTCACCGGGACTCCTTCGGCGAGCAGTACTTC.

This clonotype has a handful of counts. The CDR3 loop is CASSWEGRAGTDTQYF. The CDR3 DNA is TGCGCCAGCAGCTGGGAGGGCAGGGCGGGCACAGATACGCAGTATTTT. The chain employs TRBV5-1 and TRBJ2-3, with 7 bases matching TRBD2. The trim removed 3 bases at V and 1 base at J, leaving 8 bases unmatched. This CDR3 has 16 residues. CDR1 SGHRS and CDR2 YFSETQ come from the germline V gene.

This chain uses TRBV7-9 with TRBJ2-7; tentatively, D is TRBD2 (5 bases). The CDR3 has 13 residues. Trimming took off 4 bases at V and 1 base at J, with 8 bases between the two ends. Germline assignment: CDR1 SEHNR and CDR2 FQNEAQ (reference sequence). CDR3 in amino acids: CASSSDWSYEQYF. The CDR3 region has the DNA TGTGCCAGCAGCTCGGACTGGTCCTACGAGCAGTACTTC.

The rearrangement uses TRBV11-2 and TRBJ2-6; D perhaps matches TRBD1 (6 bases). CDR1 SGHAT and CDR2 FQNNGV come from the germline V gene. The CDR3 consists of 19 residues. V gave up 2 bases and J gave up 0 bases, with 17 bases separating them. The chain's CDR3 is CASSLSARDIRSGANVLTF. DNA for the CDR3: TGTGCCAGCAGCTTATCCGCCCGGGACATTCGCTCTGGGGCCAACGTCCTGACTTTC.

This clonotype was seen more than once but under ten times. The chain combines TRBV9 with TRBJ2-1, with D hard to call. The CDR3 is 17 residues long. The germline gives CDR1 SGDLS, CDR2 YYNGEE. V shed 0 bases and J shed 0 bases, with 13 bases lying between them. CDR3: CASSVDPALSSYNEQFF. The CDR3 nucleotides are TGTGCCAGCAGCGTAGATCCAGCTTTGAGCTCCTACAATGAGCAGTTCTTC.

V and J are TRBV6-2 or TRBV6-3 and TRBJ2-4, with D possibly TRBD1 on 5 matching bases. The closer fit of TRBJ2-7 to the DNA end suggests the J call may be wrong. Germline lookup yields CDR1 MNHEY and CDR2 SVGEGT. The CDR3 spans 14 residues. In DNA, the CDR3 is TGTGCCAGCAGTTACTCAAGGACACTCGACGAGCAGTACTTC. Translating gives CASSYSRTLDEQYF.

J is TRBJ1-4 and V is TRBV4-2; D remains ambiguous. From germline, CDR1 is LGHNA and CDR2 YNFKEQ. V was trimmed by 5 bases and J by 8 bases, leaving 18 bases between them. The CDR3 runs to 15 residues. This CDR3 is CASSTNPVRYEKLFF. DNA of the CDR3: TGTGCCAGCAGCACCAATCCGGTCAGGTACGAAAAACTGTTTTTT.

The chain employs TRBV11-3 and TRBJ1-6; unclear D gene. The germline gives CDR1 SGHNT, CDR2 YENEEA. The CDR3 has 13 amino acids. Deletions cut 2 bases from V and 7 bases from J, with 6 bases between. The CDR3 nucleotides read TGTGCCAGCAGCTTAAACCCGAATTCACCCCTCCACTTT. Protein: CASSLNPNSPLHF.

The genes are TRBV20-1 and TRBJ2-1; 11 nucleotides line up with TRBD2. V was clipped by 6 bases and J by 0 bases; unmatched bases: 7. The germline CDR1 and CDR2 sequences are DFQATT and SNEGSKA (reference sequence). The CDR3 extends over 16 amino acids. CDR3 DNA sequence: TGCAGTGCCTATATAGCGGGGGGGAGCTCCTACAATGAGCAGTTCTTC. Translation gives CSAYIAGGSSYNEQFF.

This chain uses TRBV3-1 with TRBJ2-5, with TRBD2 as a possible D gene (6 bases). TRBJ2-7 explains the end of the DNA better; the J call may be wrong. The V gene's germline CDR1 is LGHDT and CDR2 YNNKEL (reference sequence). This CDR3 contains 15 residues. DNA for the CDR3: TGTGCCAGCTCCCAAGTGGGACTCCAAACTCACGAGCAGTACTTC. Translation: CASSQVGLQTHEQYF.

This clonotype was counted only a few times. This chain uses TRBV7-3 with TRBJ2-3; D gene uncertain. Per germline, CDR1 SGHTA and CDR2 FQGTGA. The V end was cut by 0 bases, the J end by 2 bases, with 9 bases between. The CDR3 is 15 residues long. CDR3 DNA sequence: TGTGCCAGCAGCTTAACACCCAGTATCACAGATACGCAGTATTTT. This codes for CASSLTPSITDTQYF.

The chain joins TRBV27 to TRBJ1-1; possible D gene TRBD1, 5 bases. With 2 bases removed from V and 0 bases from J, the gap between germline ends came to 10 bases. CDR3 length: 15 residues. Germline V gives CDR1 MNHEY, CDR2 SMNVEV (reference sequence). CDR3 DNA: TGTGCCAGCAGTTTAATGGGGGGTCTGAACACTGAAGCTTTCTTT. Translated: CASSLMGGLNTEAFF.

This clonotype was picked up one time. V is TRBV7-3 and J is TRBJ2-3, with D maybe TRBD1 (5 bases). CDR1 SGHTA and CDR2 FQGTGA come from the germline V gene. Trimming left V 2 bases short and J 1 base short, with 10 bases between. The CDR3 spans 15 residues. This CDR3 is CASSLGKGRTDTQYF. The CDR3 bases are TGTGCCAGCAGCTTAGGGAAGGGGCGCACAGATACGCAGTATTTT.

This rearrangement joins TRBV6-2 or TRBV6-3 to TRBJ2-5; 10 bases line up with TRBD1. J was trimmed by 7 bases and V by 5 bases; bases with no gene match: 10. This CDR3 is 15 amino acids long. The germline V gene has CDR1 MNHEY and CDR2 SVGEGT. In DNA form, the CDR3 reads TGTGCCAGCAGTGACGGGACAGGGGAATGGATGACCCAGTACTTC. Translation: CASSDGTGEWMTQYF.